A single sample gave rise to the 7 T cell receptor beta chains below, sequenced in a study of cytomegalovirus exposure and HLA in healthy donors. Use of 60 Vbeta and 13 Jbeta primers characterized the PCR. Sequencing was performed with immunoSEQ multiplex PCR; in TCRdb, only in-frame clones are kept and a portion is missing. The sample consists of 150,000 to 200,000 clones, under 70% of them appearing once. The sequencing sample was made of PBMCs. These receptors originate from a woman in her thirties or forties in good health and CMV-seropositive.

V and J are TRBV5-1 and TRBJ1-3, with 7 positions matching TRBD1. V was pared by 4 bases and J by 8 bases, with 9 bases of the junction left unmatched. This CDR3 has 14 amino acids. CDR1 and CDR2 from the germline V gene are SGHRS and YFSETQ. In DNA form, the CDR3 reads TGCGCCAGCAGCCCGGGACAGTTGTCGGACACCATATATTTT. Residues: CASSPGQLSDTIYF. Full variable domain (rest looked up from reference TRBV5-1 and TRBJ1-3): KAGVTQTPRYLIKTRGQQVTLSCSPISGHRSVSWYQQTPGQGLQFLFEYFSETQRNKGNFPGRFSGRQFSNSRSEMNVSTLELGDSALYLCASSPGQLSDTIYFGEGSWLTVV.

This chain's CDR3 is CASSLPGQGLSGELFF. The CDR3 DNA reads as TGTGCCAGCAGCTTACCGGGACAGGGATTATCCGGGGAGCTGTTTTTT. V usage is TRBV5-6 and J usage is TRBJ2-2; 9 bases line up with TRBD1. Losses at the gene ends were 2 bases for V and 6 bases for J; bases not matched to a gene: 8. The CDR3 covers 16 residues. Germline V gene lookup returns CDR1 SGHDT and CDR2 YYEEEE. The full variable domain, its missing parts supplied by reference TRBV5-6 and TRBJ2-2, is DAGVTQSPTHLIKTRGQQVTLRCSPKSGHDTVSWYQQALGQGPQFIFQYYEEEERQRGNFPDRFSGHQFPNYSSELNVNALLLGDSALYLCASSLPGQGLSGELFFGEGSRLTVL.

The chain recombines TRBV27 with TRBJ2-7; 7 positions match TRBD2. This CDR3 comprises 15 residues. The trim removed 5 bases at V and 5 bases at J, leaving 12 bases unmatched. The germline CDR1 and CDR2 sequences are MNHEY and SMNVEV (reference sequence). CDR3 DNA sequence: TGTGCCAGCAGTAAGGCGGGGGACCTCCGGGACGAGCAGTACTTC. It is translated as CASSKAGDLRDEQYF.

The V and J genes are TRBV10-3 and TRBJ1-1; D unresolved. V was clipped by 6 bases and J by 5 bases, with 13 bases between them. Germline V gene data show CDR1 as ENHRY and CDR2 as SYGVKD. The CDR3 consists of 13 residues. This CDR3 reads CAIRGERETEAFF. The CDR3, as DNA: TGTGCCATCAGGGGTGAACGGGAAACTGAAGCTTTCTTT.

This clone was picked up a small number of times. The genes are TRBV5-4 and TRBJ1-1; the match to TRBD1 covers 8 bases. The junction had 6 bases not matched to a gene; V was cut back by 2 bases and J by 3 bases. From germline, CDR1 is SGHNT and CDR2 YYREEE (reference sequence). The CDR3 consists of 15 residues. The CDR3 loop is CASSFIRGLDTEAFF. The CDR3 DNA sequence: TGTGCCAGCAGCTTTATCAGGGGGCTAGACACTGAAGCTTTCTTT.

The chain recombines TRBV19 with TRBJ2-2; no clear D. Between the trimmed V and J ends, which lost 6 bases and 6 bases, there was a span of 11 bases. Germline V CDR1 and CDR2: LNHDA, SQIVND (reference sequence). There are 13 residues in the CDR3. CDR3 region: CASRYLQAGELFF. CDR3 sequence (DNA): TGTGCCAGTAGGTACTTGCAAGCCGGGGAGCTGTTTTTT.

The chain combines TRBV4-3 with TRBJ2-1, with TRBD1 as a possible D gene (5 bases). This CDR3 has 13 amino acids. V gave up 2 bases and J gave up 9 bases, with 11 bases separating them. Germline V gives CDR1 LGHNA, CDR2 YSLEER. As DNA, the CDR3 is TGCGCCAGCAGCCAACCAATAGGGGCTGAGCAGTTCTTC. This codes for CASSQPIGAEQFF.